A single T cell receptor (beta chain) is shown here with its context. Its antigen is still unknown. Per-base quality was not reported, and no clone a single base away is much larger than it. The data originate from a study of technical replicates of blood from several donors (dated by TCRdb to the late 2010s). Libraries were built with the immunoSEQ multiplex PCR assay. TCRdb provides this immuneACCESS table in a form limited to in-frame rearrangements. Some clones are lacking; in checked studies, under half of them reflect an unresolved V gene, and why the rest are absent is not known. The table for this sample lists roughly 79,000 clones; 91% of them were counted only once. The leading ten clones occupy roughly 0.4% of the sample. V loses 3 bases, J loses 5 bases, and the germline ends lie 8 bases apart. Inclusive of the bounding cysteine and phenylalanine, the CDR3 is 13 residues long. CDR3 DNA only is kept here, 39 bases in frame from base 1. The germline V gene encodes CDR1 LNHDA and CDR2 SQIVND (reference sequence).

This sequence uses TRBV19 and TRBJ1-5; no confident D gene assignment can be made. The sequencing sample was made of T cells isolated from PBMCs. This TCR was sampled from a human donor in good health. Some clones in this sample may be carry-over from other donors' samples. The CDR3 protein sequence reads: CASSMGRDQPQHF. Here is the DNA: TGTGCCAGTAGTATGGGTCGGGATCAGCCCCAGCATTTT.